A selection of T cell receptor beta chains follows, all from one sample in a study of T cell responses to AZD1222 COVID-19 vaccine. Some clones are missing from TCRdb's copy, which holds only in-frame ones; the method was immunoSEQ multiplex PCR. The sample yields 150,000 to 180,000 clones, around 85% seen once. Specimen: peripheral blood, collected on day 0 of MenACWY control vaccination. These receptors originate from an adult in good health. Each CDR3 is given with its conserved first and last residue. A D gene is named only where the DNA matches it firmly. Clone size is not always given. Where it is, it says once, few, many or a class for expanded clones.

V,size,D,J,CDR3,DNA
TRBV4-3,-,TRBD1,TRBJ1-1,CASSLGQFNTEAFF,TGCGCCAGCAGCCTGGGACAGTTCAACACTGAAGCTTTCTTT
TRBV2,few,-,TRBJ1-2,CASVTQGSYNGYTF,TGTGCCAGCGTGACGCAGGGTTCCTATAACGGCTACACCTTC
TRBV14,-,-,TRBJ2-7,CASSQEGLAGKAYEQYF,TGTGCCAGCAGCCAAGAGGGGTTGGCAGGCAAGGCCTACGAGCAGTACTTC
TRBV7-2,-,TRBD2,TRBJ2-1,CASSLFSGLAGVGNEQFF,TGTGCCAGCAGCTTATTCTCGGGACTAGCGGGGGTCGGCAATGAGCAGTTCTTC
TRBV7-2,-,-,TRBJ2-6,CASSLESGSPGANVLTF,TGTGCCAGCAGCTTAGAATCGGGATCTCCTGGGGCCAACGTCCTGACTTTC
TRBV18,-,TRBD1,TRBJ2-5,CASSPNGPGGKQTQYF,TGTGCCAGCTCACCAAACGGGCCAGGGGGCAAACAGACCCAGTACTTC
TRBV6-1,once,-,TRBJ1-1,CASRYRYGNTEAFF,TGTGCCAGCAGGTACAGGTATGGAAACACTGAAGCTTTCTTT
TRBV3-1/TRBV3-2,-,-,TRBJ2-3,CASSQVPDRAQYF,TGTGCCAGCAGCCAAGTCCCAGATAGGGCGCAGTATTTT
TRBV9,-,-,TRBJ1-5,CASSVSTSNQPQHF,TGTGCCAGCAGCGTATCGACCTCCAATCAGCCCCAGCATTTT
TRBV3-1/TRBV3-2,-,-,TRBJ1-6,CASSSDPGGHSPLHF,TGTGCCAGCAGTTCTGACCCCGGTGGGCATTCACCCCTCCACTTT
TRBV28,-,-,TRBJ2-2,CASSPLRRLSTGELFF,TGTGCCAGCAGTCCCCTCCGGCGCTTGTCTACCGGGGAGCTGTTTTTT
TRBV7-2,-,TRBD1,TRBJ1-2,CASSPRQGPYGYTF,TGTGCCAGCAGCCCCCGACAGGGCCCCTATGGCTACACCTTC
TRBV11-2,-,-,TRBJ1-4,CASSLQPSEKLFF,TGTGCCAGCAGCTTGCAGCCAAGTGAAAAACTGTTTTTT
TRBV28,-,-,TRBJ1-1,CASRGNRVENTEAFF,TGTGCCAGCAGAGGTAACAGGGTGGAAAACACTGAAGCTTTCTTT
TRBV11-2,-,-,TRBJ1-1,CASSLDQGRTAEAFF,TGTGCCAGCAGCTTAGATCAGGGGAGGACAGCTGAAGCTTTCTTT
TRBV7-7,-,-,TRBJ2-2,CASSFGEWGTGELFF,TGTGCCAGCAGCTTTGGAGAGTGGGGTACCGGGGAGCTGTTTTTT
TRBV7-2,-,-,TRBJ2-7,CASSRRTDLPYEQYF,TGTGCCAGCAGCCGCAGGACAGACTTACCCTACGAGCAGTACTTC
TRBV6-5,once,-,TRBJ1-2,CASSSSGARSGYTF,TGTGCCAGCAGTTCATCAGGGGCGCGGAGTGGCTACACCTTC
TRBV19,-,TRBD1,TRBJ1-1,CASSSGQGSTEAFF,TGTGCCAGTAGTTCGGGACAGGGAAGCACTGAAGCTTTCTTT
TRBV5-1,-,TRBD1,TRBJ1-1,CASSLGDRVVSEAFF,TGCGCCAGCAGCTTGGGTGACAGGGTGGTTTCTGAAGCTTTCTTT
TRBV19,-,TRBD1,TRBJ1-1,CASSPGQGWTEAFF,TGTGCCAGTAGCCCCGGACAGGGCTGGACTGAAGCTTTCTTT
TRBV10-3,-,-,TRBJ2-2,CAIRDNTGELFF,TGTGCCATCAGAGATAACACCGGGGAGCTGTTTTTT
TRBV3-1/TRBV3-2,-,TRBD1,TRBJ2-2,CASSPPPRGPNTGELFF,TGTGCCAGCAGCCCACCCCCCAGGGGGCCTAACACCGGGGAGCTGTTTTTT
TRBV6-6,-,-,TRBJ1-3,CASRRQAVSGNTIYF,TGTGCCAGCAGACGACAGGCTGTTTCTGGAAACACCATATATTTT
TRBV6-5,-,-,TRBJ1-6,CASRQTAMADSPLHF,TGTGCCAGCAGGCAGACTGCCATGGCGGATTCACCCCTCCACTTT
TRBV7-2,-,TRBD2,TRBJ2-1,CASRLTSGSSYNEQFF,TGTGCCAGCAGGCTTACTAGCGGGAGCTCCTACAATGAGCAGTTCTTC
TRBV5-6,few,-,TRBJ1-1,CASSLVEANTEAFF,TGTGCCAGCAGCTTGGTCGAGGCGAACACTGAAGCTTTCTTT
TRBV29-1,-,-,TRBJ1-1,CSASRTGNTEAFF,TGCAGCGCCAGCCGGACCGGGAACACTGAAGCTTTCTTT
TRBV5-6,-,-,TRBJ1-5,CASSLTGTRNQPQHF,TGTGCCAGCAGCTTAACAGGGACGCGCAATCAGCCCCAGCATTTT
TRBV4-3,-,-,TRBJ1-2,CASSPRTANYGYTF,TGCGCCAGCAGCCCCCGGACGGCTAACTATGGCTACACCTTC
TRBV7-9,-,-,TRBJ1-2,CASSDTEAGYTF,TGTGCCAGCAGCGATACAGAGGCGGGCTACACCTTC
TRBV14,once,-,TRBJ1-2,CASSQGGAVGSYGYTF,TGTGCCAGCAGCCAAGGGGGGGCAGTTGGGAGCTATGGCTACACCTTC
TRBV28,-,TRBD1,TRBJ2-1,CASTLGGTGTFGEQFF,TGTGCCAGCACTCTCGGGGGGACAGGGACTTTCGGTGAGCAGTTCTTC
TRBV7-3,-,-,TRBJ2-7,CASSLGPGLNEQYF,TGTGCCAGCAGCTTAGGCCCCGGACTAAACGAGCAGTACTTC
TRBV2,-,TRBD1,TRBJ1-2,CASSVRTGDYGYTF,TGTGCCAGCAGTGTGCGGACAGGAGACTATGGCTACACCTTC
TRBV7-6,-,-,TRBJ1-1,CASSFQQGNTEAFF,TGTGCCAGCAGCTTTCAACAGGGGAACACTGAAGCTTTCTTT
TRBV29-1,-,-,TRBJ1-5,CSVEKLAGTNQPQHF,TGCAGCGTTGAAAAGTTGGCAGGGACCAATCAGCCCCAGCATTTT
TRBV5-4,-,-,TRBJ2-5,CASSGGTVQETQYF,TGTGCCAGCAGCGGCGGGACGGTCCAAGAGACCCAGTACTTC
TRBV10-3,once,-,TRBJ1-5,CAISRDLNQPQHF,TGTGCCATCAGCCGGGACTTAAATCAGCCCCAGCATTTT
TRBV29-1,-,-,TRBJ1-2,CSVDIGRTYGYTF,TGCAGCGTTGACATAGGCAGGACCTATGGCTACACCTTC
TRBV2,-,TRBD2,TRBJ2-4,CASWEGFGAKNIQYF,TGTGCCAGCTGGGAGGGATTCGGCGCCAAAAACATTCAGTACTTC
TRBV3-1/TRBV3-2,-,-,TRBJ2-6,CASSPPRRGADPGANVLTF,TGTGCCAGCAGCCCCCCTAGGCGGGGCGCAGATCCTGGGGCCAACGTCCTGACTTTC
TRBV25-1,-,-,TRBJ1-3,CASRRDGANGNTIYF,TGTGCCAGCAGAAGGGACGGCGCGAATGGAAACACCATATATTTT
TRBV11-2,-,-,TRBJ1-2,CASSLWRQSYGYTF,TGTGCCAGCAGCTTATGGAGACAGTCCTATGGCTACACCTTC